These 16 T cell receptor beta chains came from one sample sequenced in a study of blood T cell repertoires in COVID-19. The table came from immunoSEQ multiplex PCR; TCRdb's copy has only in-frame clones and leaves some out. Of hundreds of thousands of clones in the sample, around 85% were seen once. The source material was peripheral blood. These receptors all stem from a woman aged 18-29 years with acute or convalescent COVID-19.

The sample holds a few counts of this clone. This chain joins TRBV30 and TRBJ2-1; TRBD2 is a possible D gene (6 bases). The CDR3 covers 16 residues. Trimming took off 3 bases at V and 9 bases at J, with 24 bases between the two ends. Germline loops: CDR1 GTSNPN, CDR2 SVGIG (reference sequence). For the CDR3, the DNA is TGTGCCTGGAGCGTCGGAGGGTCAGGGAAAGGCGGTGAGCAGTTCTTC. This encodes CAWSVGGSGKGGEQFF.

The V gene is TRBV9, the J gene TRBJ2-3; D remains ambiguous. The CDR3 runs to 16 residues. From germline, CDR1 is SGDLS and CDR2 YYNGEE. V lost 2 bases, J lost 0 bases, and 13 bases lay in between. This CDR3 is CASSVVGQTSTDTQYF. In DNA form, the CDR3 reads TGTGCCAGCAGCGTGGTTGGGCAGACAAGCACAGATACGCAGTATTTT.

This clone was detected once. This rearrangement joins TRBV2 to TRBJ1-4; no clear D. Trimming removed 8 bases from V and 6 bases from J, with 16 bases in between. The CDR3 runs 14 residues. The germline V gene has CDR1 SNHLY and CDR2 FYNNEI. CDR3 coding DNA: TGTGCCAGCCTGCCGGACTCGAGGGATGAAAAACTGTTTTTT. The encoded protein is CASLPDSRDEKLFF.

The chain employs TRBV27 and TRBJ2-2, with 7 bases matching TRBD1. Germline CDR1 reads MNHEY; CDR2 reads SMNVEV (reference sequence). V shed 7 bases, J shed 6 bases, and the junction held 5 bases outside the gene matches. The CDR3 has 13 residues. CDR3 amino acids: CASIPGQPGELFF. The DNA for the CDR3 is TGTGCCAGCATTCCGGGACAGCCCGGGGAGCTGTTTTTT.

The chain combines TRBV10-3 with TRBJ1-3; D perhaps matches TRBD1 (5 bases). Germline V gene sequence: CDR1 ENHRY, CDR2 SYGVKD. This CDR3 spans 15 amino acids. The ends were cut back, 4 bases at V and 0 bases at J, with 10 bases in the middle. The CDR3 nucleotides are TGTGCCATCAGTGGTGACAGCGCCTCTGGAAACACCATATATTTT. Encoded protein: CAISGDSASGNTIYF.

This sequence joins TRBV12-3 or TRBV12-4 and TRBJ2-1; D gene unclear. Trimming stripped 3 bases from V and 9 bases from J, with 6 bases between. The CDR3 sequence is 11 residues long. This chain's CDR3 is CASSFGGEQFF. CDR3 DNA: TGTGCCAGCAGTTTCGGTGGTGAGCAGTTCTTC.

This clone came up a few times. The rearrangement uses TRBV19 and TRBJ1-2; D gene uncertain. The CDR3 covers 13 residues. Trimming removed 3 bases from V and 1 base from J, with 6 bases in between. Germline loops: CDR1 LNHDA, CDR2 SQIVND (reference sequence). CDR3 in amino acids: CASSIEVNYGYTF. In nucleotides, the CDR3 is TGTGCCAGTAGTATCGAGGTTAACTATGGCTACACCTTC.

The chain links TRBV30 to TRBJ1-5; unclear D gene. The J call may not be correct, given that the DNA end is closer to TRBJ2-3. The CDR3 is made up of 14 amino acids. Germline assignment: CDR1 GTSNPN and CDR2 SVGIG (reference sequence). CDR3 region: CAWSVQHGYQPQYF. The CDR3 DNA reads TGTGCCTGGAGTGTACAGCATGGCTATCAGCCCCAGTATTTT.

The V gene is TRBV7-2, the J gene TRBJ1-2, with D tentatively TRBD1 (6 bases). Trimming took 5 bases from V and 8 from J, leaving 15 bases between them. The germline V gene has CDR1 SGHTA and CDR2 FQGNSA. The CDR3 covers 13 residues. The CDR3 DNA is TGTGCCAGCAGCAACAGGGATCTGGGCGGCTACACCTTC. Amino acid sequence: CASSNRDLGGYTF.

This clone appeared a few times. CDR3 protein: CARSLVGLRPLRGNQPQHF. DNA for the CDR3: TGTGCCAGAAGCTTAGTTGGGTTGCGGCCCCTAAGAGGCAATCAGCCCCAGCATTTT. V and J are TRBV7-5 and TRBJ1-5. TRBV7-5 is reported as a pseudogene. This CDR3 is built from 19 residues.

V and J are TRBV28 and TRBJ2-3, with D tentatively TRBD2 (6 bases). V was cut by 6 bases and J by 8 bases, with 18 bases left in between. Germline V gives CDR1 MDHEN, CDR2 SYDVKM. CDR3 length: 14 amino acids. The CDR3 here is CASSLGTAEGTQYF. The CDR3 coding sequence is TGTGCCAGCAGCCTCGGGACCGCGGAGGGTACGCAGTATTTT.

This clone was picked up one time. The chain combines TRBV4-2 with TRBJ2-2; 9 nucleotides match TRBD2. The V gene end was trimmed by 2 bases and the J gene end by 7 bases; junction bases not matched to a gene: 8. Germline V gives CDR1 LGHNA, CDR2 YNFKEQ. This CDR3 is built from 16 residues. The CDR3 DNA reads TGTGCCAGCAGCCAACCTGCGGGAGGGCCGAACGGGGAGCTGTTTTTT. This codes for CASSQPAGGPNGELFF.

The rearrangement links TRBV19 to TRBJ1-3; possibly TRBD1 for D (6 bases). In germline, CDR1 is LNHDA, CDR2 SQIVND (reference sequence). The CDR3 is 17 amino acids. Trimming took 9 bases from V and 1 from J, leaving 22 bases between them. CDR3 sequence: CASLQRGGATSGNTIYF. In nucleotides, the CDR3 is TGTGCCAGCCTGCAACGGGGGGGCGCGACTTCTGGAAACACCATATATTTT.

CDR3 amino acids: CASSLPTSGIFYNEQFF. The CDR3 DNA follows: TGTGCCAGCAGCCTCCCGACTAGCGGGATATTTTACAATGAGCAGTTCTTC. The chain links TRBV7-6 to TRBJ2-1, with 11 bases fitting TRBD2. The junction had 10 bases not matched to a gene; V was cut back by 5 bases and J by 4 bases. CDR1 is SGHVS and CDR2 is FNYEAQ in the germline V gene. This CDR3 region has 17 residues.

The rearrangement links TRBV25-1 to TRBJ2-7, with D unclear. Trimming took off 5 bases at V and 4 bases at J, with 9 bases between the two ends. CDR1 MGHDK and CDR2 SYGVNS come from the germline V gene. The CDR3 totals 12 residues. CDR3 bases: TGTGCCAGCAGTACCCCCGAGTACGAGCAGTACTTC. Translated, it gives CASSTPEYEQYF.

The gene calls are TRBV24-1 and TRBJ2-1; the match to TRBD2 covers 10 bases. The length of the CDR3 is 17 residues. Germline loops: CDR1 KGHDR, CDR2 SFDVKD. Unmatched junction bases numbered 5, after V lost 4 bases and J lost 0 bases. The CDR3 sequence: CATSETRTSGSYNEQFF. DNA of the CDR3: TGTGCCACCAGTGAAACTCGGACTAGCGGCTCCTACAATGAGCAGTTCTTC.